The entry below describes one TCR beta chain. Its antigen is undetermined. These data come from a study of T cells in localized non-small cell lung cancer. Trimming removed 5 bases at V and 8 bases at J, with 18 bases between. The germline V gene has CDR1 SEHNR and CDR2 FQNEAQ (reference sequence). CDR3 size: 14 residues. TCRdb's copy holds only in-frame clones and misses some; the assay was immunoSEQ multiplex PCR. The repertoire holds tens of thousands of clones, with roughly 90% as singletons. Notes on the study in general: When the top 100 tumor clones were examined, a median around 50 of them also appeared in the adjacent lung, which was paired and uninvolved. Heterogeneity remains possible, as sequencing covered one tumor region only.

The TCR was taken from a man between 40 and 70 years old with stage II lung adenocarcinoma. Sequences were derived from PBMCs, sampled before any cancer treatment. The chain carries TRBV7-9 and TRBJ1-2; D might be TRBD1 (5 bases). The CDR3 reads CASSLDSDLRGYTF. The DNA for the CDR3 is TGTGCCAGCAGCCTAGACAGCGATCTGAGAGGCTACACCTTC.